Each of the 30 T cell receptor beta chains below was sequenced from the same sample in a study of read filtering for tumor transcriptome and immune sequencing. This library used 300 to 450 ng RNA and molecular barcoded adaptors spanning alpha/delta and beta/gamma chains. TCRdb processed the reads anew with MiXCR; each CDR3 protein has one entry. The data hold tens of thousands of distinct CDR3 sequences, with roughly 19% observed a single time. The sequenced material came from a population of CD138-negative cells sorted from bone marrow. Receptor source: a donor aged 40 or over with multiple myeloma.

A remark on this clonotype: Here the CDR3 omits its conserved ending phenylalanine or tryptophan, so a read error is the likely source. The chain is built from TRBV14 and TRBJ2-1, with TRBD1 as a possible D gene (6 bases). V shed 4 bases and J shed 11 bases, with 12 bases lying between them. CDR1 is SGHDN and CDR2 is FVKESK in the germline V gene. CDR3 length: 12 residues. The CDR3 nucleotides are TGTGCCAGCAGCCCTGACAGGTATCAGCAGTTCTAC. Amino acid sequence: CASSPDRYQQFY.

In this sample, this clonotype turned up many times. This chain links TRBV5-1 with TRBJ2-1; the D gene is possibly TRBD2 (5 bases). V dropped 0 bases and J dropped 7 bases, with 11 bases sitting between them. In germline, CDR1 is SGHRS, CDR2 YFSETQ. The CDR3 is made up of 14 amino acids. The CDR3 here is CASSLADGVNEQFF. CDR3 nucleotide sequence: TGCGCCAGCAGCTTGGCCGACGGGGTTAATGAGCAGTTCTTC.

Turning to this clonotype: With a much larger clone just one base away, this may be a read error. CDR3: CGSSFQGGTEAFF. The CDR3 DNA is TGTGGCAGCAGCTTCCAGGGGGGCACTGAAGCTTTCTTT. The chain employs TRBV5-6 and TRBJ1-1; 7 bases line up with TRBD1. Germline V gives CDR1 SGHDT, CDR2 YYEEEE. This CDR3 spans 13 amino acids.

This clonotype was observed many times. This rearrangement joins TRBV30 to TRBJ2-5, with D uncertain. V lost 5 bases and J lost 6, with 13 bases in between. The CDR3 runs to 12 residues. CDR1 is GTSNPN and CDR2 is SVGIG in the germline V gene (reference sequence). In nucleotides, the CDR3 is TGTGCCTGGTCGACAAGGTCGCAGACCCAGTACTTC. Encoded protein: CAWSTRSQTQYF. Full variable domain (remainder filled in from reference TRBV30 and TRBJ2-5): SQTIHQWPATLVQPVGSPLSLECTVEGTSNPNLYWYRQAAGRGLQLLFYSVGIGQISSEVPQNLSASRPQDRQFILSSKKLLLSDSGFYLCAWSTRSQTQYFGPGTRLLVL.

This clonotype came up a few times. A single base separates this from a much larger clone, so it may be a read error. J is TRBJ2-3 and V is TRBV2, with 8 bases identical to TRBD1. CDR3 length: 15 amino acids. Germline lookup yields CDR1 SNHLY and CDR2 FYNNEI. This CDR3 is CASREQGVSTDTRYF. The DNA of the CDR3 is TGTGCCAGCAGAGAACAGGGGGTTAGCACAGATACGCGGTATTTT.

A single count supports this clonotype. This could be a read error, since a much larger clone is one nucleotide away. The chain has TRBV25-1 and TRBJ2-7, with D unresolved. Germline CDR1 reads MGHDK; CDR2 reads SYGVNS. CDR3 length: 12 amino acids. As DNA, the CDR3 is TGTGTCAGCAGTGAATTTGACTACGAGCAGTACTTC. Translating gives CVSSEFDYEQYF.

This clonotype was counted between two and nine times. The chain employs TRBV7-9 and TRBJ2-6, with D tentatively TRBD1 or TRBD2 (5 bases each). Germline V gene lookup returns CDR1 SEHNR and CDR2 FQNEAQ (reference sequence). Between the trimmed V and J ends, which lost 3 bases and 2 bases, there was a span of 8 bases. There are 15 residues in the CDR3. The CDR3 loop is CASSFSGPGANVLTF. As DNA, the CDR3 is TGTGCCAGCAGCTTTTCGGGGCCTGGGGCCAACGTCCTGACTTTC.

This clonotype was recorded at least ten times. The chain joins TRBV28 to TRBJ2-7, with D possibly TRBD1 on 7 matching bases. Trimming pared 4 bases from V and 2 bases from J, leaving 15 bases between. The CDR3 extends over 15 amino acids. Germline CDR1 MDHEN, CDR2 SYDVKM. This chain's CDR3 is CASSYGGTVTYEQYF. CDR3 DNA: TGTGCCAGCAGTTATGGGGGGACAGTTACCTACGAGCAGTACTTC.

The chain has TRBV7-9 and TRBJ2-7; TRBD2 matches at 10 bases. CDR3 length: 16 amino acids. CDR1 is SEHNR and CDR2 is FQNEAQ in the germline V gene (reference sequence). The trim removed 5 bases at V and 7 bases at J, leaving 14 bases unmatched. The CDR3 protein is CASSLVSGRAFREQYF. The DNA for the CDR3 is TGTGCCAGCAGCCTTGTGAGCGGGAGGGCGTTTCGAGAGCAGTACTTC.

The chain combines TRBV20-1 with TRBJ2-1; 12 bases match TRBD2. The V gene's germline CDR1 is DFQATT and CDR2 SNEGSKA (reference sequence). The CDR3 sequence is 17 residues long. V lost 5 bases to trimming and J lost 3 bases; unmatched junction nucleotides: 11. Written as DNA, the CDR3 is TGCAGTGCTGAGCTAGCGGGAGGGGGGCACCTCTACAATGAGCAGTTCTTC. This encodes CSAELAGGGHLYNEQFF.

The chain links TRBV7-2 to TRBJ1-5; TRBD1 is a possible D gene (5 bases). The germline gives CDR1 SGHTA, CDR2 FQGNSA. The CDR3 is 12 amino acids. Deletions cut 5 bases from V and 13 bases from J, with 15 bases between. The CDR3, as DNA: TGTGCCAGCAGCCACCCAATGGGGCAGCAGCATTTT. Encoded protein: CASSHPMGQQHF.

Ten or more counts support this clonotype. The CDR3 is CSGGRPERGANEQFF. CDR3 sequence (DNA): TGCAGCGGTGGGAGACCGGAGCGGGGGGCCAATGAGCAGTTCTTC. The rearrangement uses TRBV29-1 and TRBJ2-1; 9 nucleotides align to TRBD2. After removal of 7 bases from V and 6 bases from J, the junction contained 13 bases not matched to a gene. CDR1 is SQVTM, CDR2 ANQGSEA, per germline. This CDR3 comprises 15 residues.

As concerns this clonotype: This clone may be a read error of a much larger clone one base away. The chain is built from TRBV27 and TRBJ2-7, with D possibly being TRBD2 (6 bases). The V gene lost 2 bases and the J gene lost 3 bases, with 29 bases spanning the gap. Germline-derived CDR1 and CDR2 are MNHEY and SMNVEV (reference sequence). The CDR3 runs to 20 residues. CDR3 coding DNA: TGTGCCAGCAGTTTACCCGAACAGGAGGGAGGACTATCGGAATACTACGAGCAGTACTTC. Its translation: CASSLPEQEGGLSEYYEQYF.

This clonotype was counted a few times. This chain links TRBV6-1 with TRBJ1-4; unclear D gene. CDR1 is MNHNS, CDR2 SASEGT, per germline. Trimming stripped 4 bases from V and 2 bases from J, with 11 bases between. The CDR3 runs to 15 residues. The CDR3 is CASSVAGPTNEKLFF. The CDR3 region has the DNA TGTGCCAGCAGTGTGGCGGGTCCGACTAATGAAAAACTGTTTTTT.

On this clonotype itself: Given a much more abundant clone one base away, this may be a read error. The chain couples TRBV2 to TRBJ2-2, with 10 bases that match TRBD1. The CDR3 is 14 amino acids. V was pared by 6 bases and J by 7 bases, with 5 bases of the junction left unmatched. Germline CDR1 SNHLY, CDR2 FYNNEI. CDR3 in amino acids: CASRSTGGGGELFF. CDR3 coding DNA: TGTGCCAGCAGATCGACAGGGGGCGGCGGGGAGCTGTTTTTT.

The sample holds a few counts of this clonotype. This may arise from a read error, as a much more abundant clone is one base away. The chain uses TRBV14 and TRBJ2-1; possible D gene TRBD1, 6 bases. Germline V gene data show CDR1 as SGHDN and CDR2 as FVKESK. The CDR3 runs 16 residues. CDR3: CASCQDYRTDYNEQFF. Here the CDR3 DNA reads TGTGCCAGCTGCCAAGATTATCGGACAGACTACAATGAGCAGTTCTTC. The full variable domain, in which reference TRBV14 and TRBJ2-1 provide the parts outside the CDR3, is EAGVTQFPSHSVIEKGQTVTLRCDPISGHDNLYWYRRVMGKEIKFLLHFVKESKQDESGMPNNRFLAERTGGTYSTLKVQPAELEDSGVYFCASCQDYRTDYNEQFFGPGTRLTVL.

The V and J genes are TRBV28 and TRBJ2-7; 11 positions match TRBD2. V shed 5 bases and J 5 bases; nucleotides not matched to a gene: 8. The CDR3 spans 15 residues. The germline CDR1 and CDR2 sequences are MDHEN and SYDVKM. CDR3 nucleotide sequence: TGTGCCAGCAGTGCCTCTAGCGGGAGGACCAACGAGCAGTACTTC. This translates into CASSASSGRTNEQYF.

This chain joins TRBV6-5 and TRBJ1-1; no firm D call. The CDR3 runs to 13 residues. The ends were cut back, 0 bases at V and 2 bases at J, with 4 bases in the middle. CDR1 is MNHEY and CDR2 is SVGAGI in the germline V gene. This CDR3 is CASSYSVNTEAFF. The CDR3 coding sequence is TGTGCCAGCAGTTACTCGGTCAACACTGAAGCTTTCTTT.

The J gene is TRBJ1-3, the V gene TRBV30, with 10 bases aligning to TRBD1. The length of the CDR3 is 17 residues. With 1 base clipped from V and 2 bases from J, the junction kept 8 bases outside the gene matches. Germline V gene lookup returns CDR1 GTSNPN and CDR2 SVGIG (reference sequence). The CDR3 DNA reads as TGTGCCTGGAGTGGGGGCCCCGGGACAGGGGCTGGAAACACCATATATTTT. As protein: CAWSGGPGTGAGNTIYF.

The table lists this clonotype with many counts. The rearrangement joins TRBV5-1 to TRBJ2-6, with 10 bases matching TRBD1. CDR1 SGHRS and CDR2 YFSETQ come from the germline V gene. V was clipped by 4 bases and J by 2 bases; unmatched bases: 3. CDR3 size: 16 residues. CDR3 DNA sequence: TGCGCCAGCAGCGCCGGGACAGGGGCTGGGGCCAACGTCCTGACTTTC. Protein: CASSAGTGAGANVLTF.

This clonotype has a count of ten or more. The V and J genes are TRBV15 and TRBJ1-1; no reliable D call. This CDR3 region has 15 residues. The germline gives CDR1 LNHNV, CDR2 YYDKDF (reference sequence). V was pared by 0 bases and J by 0 bases, with 8 bases between. For the CDR3, the DNA is TGTGCCACCAGCAGAGATAGGAGTATGAACACTGAAGCTTTCTTT. This sequence encodes CATSRDRSMNTEAFF.

At least ten counts were recorded for this clonotype. This rearrangement joins TRBV7-9 to TRBJ2-7, with a possible D match to TRBD2 (5 bases). CDR3 length: 14 amino acids. From germline, CDR1 is SEHNR and CDR2 FQNEAQ (reference sequence). Deletions cut 1 base from V and 2 bases from J, with 9 bases between. The CDR3 DNA follows: TGTGCCAGCAGCTTAGAACGGGGAACCTACGAGCAGTACTTC. This codes for CASSLERGTYEQYF. The whole variable domain, filled in from reference TRBV7-9 and TRBJ2-7, reads DTGVSQNPRHKITKRGQNVTFRCDPISEHNRLYWYRQTLGQGPEFLTYFQNEAQLEKSRLLSDRFSAERPKGSFSTLEIQRTEQGDSAMYLCASSLERGTYEQYFGPGTRLTVT.

In this sample, this clonotype turned up a few times. The chain combines TRBV4-1 with TRBJ1-3; D is unresolved. This CDR3 has 17 amino acids. Germline V gene lookup returns CDR1 MGHRA and CDR2 YSYEKL. V was cut by 3 bases and J by 0 bases, with 15 bases left in between. The CDR3 DNA sequence: TGCGCCAGCAGCCAGGGTCGGACGGCTGACTCTGGAAACACCATATATTTT. The encoded protein is CASSQGRTADSGNTIYF.

There are many counts of this clonotype. CDR3 protein: CASSYTRAYEQYF. The CDR3 DNA follows: TGTGCCAGCAGTTACACGAGAGCCTACGAGCAGTACTTC. This chain uses TRBV6-2 or TRBV6-3 with TRBJ2-7; D is uncertain. Trimming removed 2 bases from V and 2 bases from J, with 7 bases in between. Germline V gene lookup returns CDR1 MNHEY and CDR2 SVGEGT. The CDR3 consists of 13 residues.

Notes on this clonotype: A much more abundant neighbour one base away suggests this may be a read error. The gene calls are TRBV6-6 and TRBJ2-2, with 12 nucleotides matching TRBD2. Germline CDR1 is MNHNY and CDR2 is SVGAGI (reference sequence). CDR3 size: 18 residues. The CDR3 here is CASSYYGLAGGNTGELLF. The DNA for the CDR3 is TGTGCCAGCAGTTACTACGGTCTAGCGGGGGGGAACACCGGGGAGCTGCTTTTT.

To note about this clonotype: A read error may be the cause here, since a much bigger clone is one base away. This chain uses TRBV5-1 with TRBJ2-1; 7 nucleotides align to TRBD2. CDR1 and CDR2 (germline): SGHRS, YFSETQ. J gave up 6 bases and V 4 bases, and 19 bases lay outside the gene matches. The CDR3 consists of 18 residues. Here the CDR3 reads CASSMGTLGAGTFNEQFF. DNA for the CDR3: TGCGCCAGCAGCATGGGAACCCTAGGAGCGGGAACCTTCAATGAGCAGTTCTTC.

This clonotype was seen only a few times. A much more abundant neighbour one base away suggests this may be a read error. V and J are TRBV12-3 or TRBV12-4 and TRBJ2-7, with 8 bases lining up with TRBD1. This CDR3 contains 14 residues. This chain's CDR3 is CAGSLLDREHEQYF. CDR3 nucleotide sequence: TGTGCCGGCAGTCTCCTGGACAGGGAGCACGAGCAGTACTTC.

For this clonotype: The junction departs from germline at one end; a sequencing error may be responsible. This sequence joins TRBV6-1 and TRBJ2-1, with TRBD2 identical over 8 bases. Per germline, CDR1 MNHNS and CDR2 SASEGT. The CDR3 loop spans 15 amino acids. The CDR3 DNA is TGTGCCAGCACCCGCGCCAGCGGGAGTGAAAATGGGCAGTTCTTC. Amino acids: CASTRASGSENGQFF.

This clonotype appeared many times. V gene TRBV28 combines with J gene TRBJ2-1; TRBD2 might be the D (6 bases). Germline values: CDR1 MDHEN, CDR2 SYDVKM. The CDR3 spans 14 residues. V dropped 6 bases and J dropped 4 bases, with 13 bases sitting between them. CDR3: CASREGRSYNEQFF. The CDR3 nucleotides read TGTGCCAGCAGGGAGGGCCGGTCTTACAATGAGCAGTTCTTC. Together with reference TRBV28 and TRBJ2-1, the CDR3 gives the full variable domain: DVKVTQSSRYLVKRTGEKVFLECVQDMDHENMFWYRQDPGLGLRLIYFSYDVKMKEKGDIPEGYSVSREKKERFSLILESASTNQTSMYLCASREGRSYNEQFFGPGTRLTVL.

Comment on this clonotype: It may be a read error: a sequence one base away is much more abundant. Here the CDR3 omits its conserved ending phenylalanine or tryptophan, so a read error is the likely source. It is unclear where the CDR3 begins or ends on the DNA, so no DNA is shown, and the CDR3 is as TCRdb lists it. The chain employs TRBV21-1 and TRBJ2-2; the DNA was not compared with TRBD2, the D call given in the table. TRBV21-1 is shown as a pseudogene. Counting both end residues, the CDR3 totals 18 amino acids. This CDR3 reads CASSKALPSGGITGELFL.